This is a list of T cell receptor beta chains from one sample in a study of vaccination and CD4 T cells after COVID-19. These receptors are not linked to any known antigen. TCRdb re-analysed the PCR reads in MiXCR, keeping a single row per CDR3 protein. The data show around 8,100 distinct CDR3 sequences, with around a fifth seen just once and 9.1% held by the top ten. This material consisted of CD4+ T cells from blood, cultured in vitro, taken after SARS-CoV-2 vaccination. These receptors were obtained from a human donor who had recovered from COVID-19. Both conserved end residues are part of each CDR3. Each record gives: J gene, V gene, clone size, D gene, CDR3 DNA, CDR3 protein. D genes are given only for firm matches. A row's size may be missing; if present it is once, few, many or a size class.

TRBJ2-1,TRBV6-1,medium-sized,TRBD1,TGTGCCAGCAGGCGCCGACAGGGGACCTACAATGAGCAGTTCTTC,CASRRRQGTYNEQFF
TRBJ2-1,TRBV20-1,few,TRBD2,TGCAGTGAGCGGGGGGTCAATGAGCAGTTCTTC,CSERGVNEQFF
TRBJ2-4,TRBV20-1,few,.,TGCAGTGCCCGGAAGTTGGCCAAAAACATTCAGTACTTC,CSARKLAKNIQYF
TRBJ2-7,TRBV4-1,medium-sized,TRBD1,TGCGCCAGCAGCCAGGGACAGGGGGAAGGCTACGAGCAGTACTTC,CASSQGQGEGYEQYF
TRBJ2-7,TRBV2,.,.,TGTGCCAGCAGAGTCCAGCGGTTCGAGCAGTACTTC,CASRVQRFEQYF
TRBJ1-2,TRBV28,medium-sized,.,TGTGCCAGCAGTCCCAGTCGGACAATCTATGGCTACACCTTC,CASSPSRTIYGYTF
TRBJ2-3,TRBV24-1,medium-sized,TRBD1,TGTGCCACCCGACCGGACAGGGTAACAGATACGCAGTATTTT,CATRPDRVTDTQYF
TRBJ2-7,TRBV20-1,.,TRBD2,TGCAGTGCTAGTCCTGTGGCGGGAGGGCCCCGGATAAATCGCGAGCAGTACTTC,CSASPVAGGPRINREQYF
TRBJ2-7,TRBV19,few,TRBD1,TGTGCCAGTAGCCCCGGGACAGGGGCTCGCTACGAGCAGTACTTC,CASSPGTGARYEQYF
TRBJ1-6,TRBV9,.,.,TGTGCCAGCAGCGTAGGTTCGAATACTAATTCACCCCTCCACTTT,CASSVGSNTNSPLHF
TRBJ2-1,TRBV6-1,few,TRBD2,TGTGCCAGCAGCCCTCAGACGAGCGGGAGTTCCTTCTTC,CASSPQTSGSSFF
TRBJ1-4,TRBV20-1,.,TRBD1,TGCAGTGCTAGTCCGGGGACAGGGTCTAATGAAAAACTGTTTTTT,CSASPGTGSNEKLFF
TRBJ2-3,TRBV6-5,few,.,TGTGCCAGCAGTTACGGAAACACAGATACGCAGTATTTT,CASSYGNTDTQYF
TRBJ1-1,TRBV18,.,.,TGTGCCAGCTCACCGGACGCCACGTTTGAAGCTTTCTTT,CASSPDATFEAFF
TRBJ1-1,TRBV29-1,few,TRBD1,TGCAGCGCCGAAACAGGGGGCATCACTGAAGCTTTCTTT,CSAETGGITEAFF
TRBJ1-2,TRBV7-2,large,.,TGTGCCAGCAGCCCCCGGCAAGGGAACTATGGCTACACCTTC,CASSPRQGNYGYTF
TRBJ2-1,TRBV10-1,.,TRBD2,TGCGCCAGCAGTGGGGAGCTAGCGGGGGGTGAGCAGTTCTTC,CASSGELAGGEQFF
TRBJ1-5,TRBV28,few,TRBD1,TGTGCCAGCATCAGGGGGAGTAGTTTATTTCAGCCCCAGCATTTT,CASIRGSSLFQPQHF
TRBJ2-7,TRBV19,large,.,TGTGCCAGTAGTCAACAGGCTACGAGCTCCTACGAGCAGTACTTC,CASSQQATSSYEQYF
TRBJ1-2,TRBV7-9,.,.,TGTGCCAGCAGCTTAGTCCCCGGGAACTATGGCTACACCTTC,CASSLVPGNYGYTF
TRBJ2-7,TRBV7-8,large,TRBD2,TGTGCCAGCAGCTTGGGACTAGCGGGAGCCGAGCAGTACTTC,CASSLGLAGAEQYF
TRBJ2-3,TRBV24-1,.,.,TGTGCCACCAGTGCAACTCGGACGGAGAGCACAGATACGCAGTATTTT,CATSATRTESTDTQYF
TRBJ1-6,TRBV7-6,medium-sized,.,TGTGCCAGCAGCCTTCAGGGATGGGGTGGCAGTTCACCCCTCCACTTT,CASSLQGWGGSSPLHF
TRBJ2-3,TRBV6-2/TRBV6-3,.,TRBD1,TGTGCCAGCAGGCCCCCTCCGGGACAGGGGTCGCCAGATACGCAGTATTTT,CASRPPPGQGSPDTQYF
TRBJ2-5,TRBV2,few,.,TGTGCCAGCAGTGGAAGCTGGAACCAAGAGACCCAGTACTTC,CASSGSWNQETQYF
TRBJ1-1,TRBV5-1,.,.,TGCGCCAGCAGCTGGGGCGGGGGCGTCGGTAATGAAGCTTTCTTT,CASSWGGGVGNEAFF
TRBJ2-1,TRBV29-1,.,.,TGCAGCGGTAGGAATTACAATGAGCAGTTCTTC,CSGRNYNEQFF
TRBJ2-1,TRBV11-2,.,TRBD1,TGTGCCAGCAGCCCGCGGACAGGGCTTACCTACAATGAGCAGTTCTTC,CASSPRTGLTYNEQFF
TRBJ2-7,TRBV27,few,TRBD1,TGTGCCAGCAGTTTAAGACCTATGTTGGGACAGGTTATTTACGAGCAGTACTTC,CASSLRPMLGQVIYEQYF
TRBJ2-1,TRBV20-1,medium-sized,TRBD2,TGCAGTGGGTGGGAGGGCCGGGGTGAGCAGTTCTTC,CSGWEGRGEQFF
TRBJ1-1,TRBV5-4,few,.,TGTGCCAGCAGCTTGGATGGCGGGAGCACTGAAGCTTTCTTT,CASSLDGGSTEAFF
TRBJ1-6,TRBV18,.,.,TGTGCCAGCTCACTTCTCGGGGATCGGAATTCACCCCTCCACTTT,CASSLLGDRNSPLHF
TRBJ1-5,TRBV6-1,few,.,TGTGCCAGCAGCCCCGAGCTCAACAGGAGAGGGAATCAGCCCCAGCATTTT,CASSPELNRRGNQPQHF
TRBJ2-7,TRBV25-1,.,.,TGTGCCAGCAGTGACCTCGGACCTCTCGCCTACGAGCAGTACTTC,CASSDLGPLAYEQYF
TRBJ2-5,TRBV28,many,TRBD2,TGTGCCAGCAGTCGTGGGACTAGCGGGAGGGCCTTCCAAGAGACCCAGTACTTC,CASSRGTSGRAFQETQYF
TRBJ1-1,TRBV15,medium-sized,.,TGTGCCACCAGCAGACAGGCGAACACTGAAGCTTTCTTT,CATSRQANTEAFF
TRBJ2-5,TRBV6-1,medium-sized,TRBD1,TGTGCCAGCAGTGACACGGGACAGGGTCGAGAGACCCAGTACTTC,CASSDTGQGRETQYF
TRBJ1-5,TRBV20-1,.,TRBD1,TGCAGTGCTACCCACCAACAGGGGGCGGGCCAGCCCCAGCATTTT,CSATHQQGAGQPQHF
TRBJ2-5,TRBV11-3,.,.,TGTGCCAGCAGCCCTGGGGGAACGGAGACCCAGTACTTC,CASSPGGTETQYF
TRBJ2-7,TRBV6-5,many,.,TGTGCCAGCAGTTCCAAAGGGGGCTACGAGCAGTACTTC,CASSSKGGYEQYF
TRBJ2-1,TRBV6-4,.,TRBD2,TGTGCCAGCAGAAATAGCGGGTCAACCTACAATGAGCAGTTCTTC,CASRNSGSTYNEQFF
TRBJ1-1,TRBV16,.,.,TGTGCCAGCAGCCAATCCACAGTGAGGACTGAAGCTTTCTTT,CASSQSTVRTEAFF
TRBJ2-7,TRBV20-1,many,.,TGCAGTGCTTACATCCGGGGAAGCGGCTACTCCTACGAGCAGTACTTC,CSAYIRGSGYSYEQYF
TRBJ2-1,TRBV6-4,few,.,TGTGCCAGCAGTCCAGCTGTTGGCTCCTACAATGAGCAGTTCTTC,CASSPAVGSYNEQFF
TRBJ1-1,TRBV2,.,.,TGTGCCAGCGCGACGACAGGGAACACTGAAGCTTTCTTT,CASATTGNTEAFF
TRBJ1-2,TRBV7-2,.,.,TGTGCCAGCAGCTTAGGCGGCAGGGTACTCTCTGGCTACACCTTC,CASSLGGRVLSGYTF
TRBJ1-1,TRBV20-1,.,.,TGCAGTGCTAGAGATCTAGGGGGGATCAAAAACACTGAAGCTTTCTTT,CSARDLGGIKNTEAFF
TRBJ2-3,TRBV7-2,few,.,TGTGCCAGCAGCTCCTACACAGATACGCAGTATTTT,CASSSYTDTQYF
TRBJ2-5,TRBV20-1,medium-sized,.,TGCAGTGCTAGAGATTGGAGGAGAGGGATCGCAGAGACCCAGTACTTC,CSARDWRRGIAETQYF
TRBJ2-5,TRBV5-4,.,TRBD2,TGTGCCAGCAGCCCGACTAGCGGGGTTAGGGAGACCCAGTACTTC,CASSPTSGVRETQYF
TRBJ2-2,TRBV5-4,.,TRBD1,TGTGCCAGCAGCCCGGACAGGGTGCGGACCGGGGAGCTGTTTTTT,CASSPDRVRTGELFF
TRBJ2-1,TRBV19,.,TRBD2,TGTGCCAGTAGTGTGTACGGGGGGGCCATCGGGAATGAGCAGTTCTTC,CASSVYGGAIGNEQFF